A single sample gave rise to the 25 T cell receptor beta chains below, sequenced in a study of CD8 T cells in ankylosing spondylitis. TCRdb re-derived calls from the 5' RACE reads in MiXCR, one entry per CDR3 protein. Of more than 150,000 distinct CDR3 sequences listed, about 20% are singletons. Material for sequencing was blood, either unsorted or a sorted T cell fraction (not recorded which). These receptors were obtained from a male donor between 10 and 30 years old with ankylosing spondylitis or in good health (not recorded which).

This clonotype was seen many times. The V gene is TRBV27, the J gene TRBJ2-7, with unresolved D. The CDR3 is 14 amino acids. V was pared by 0 bases and J by 3 bases, with 9 bases between. The V gene's germline CDR1 is MNHEY and CDR2 SMNVEV (reference sequence). The CDR3 DNA is TGTGCCAGCAGTTTATCGGGGTTGGGCTACGAGCAGTACGTC. This gives the protein CASSLSGLGYEQYV.

This clonotype was counted at least ten times. For the CDR3, the DNA is TGTGCCAGCAGCCTCCTCCGGCCGAACACCGGGGAGCTGTTTTTT. Its translation is CASSLLRPNTGELFF. The chain employs TRBV7-8 and TRBJ2-2; D is uncertain. The CDR3 covers 15 residues. The germline CDR1 and CDR2 sequences are SGHVS and FQNEAQ. The V end was cut by 5 bases, the J end by 0 bases, with 10 bases between. The entire variable domain, with the rest obtained from reference TRBV7-8 and TRBJ2-2, is as follows: GAGVSQSPRYKVAKRGQDVALRCDPISGHVSLFWYQQALGQGPEFLTYFQNEAQLDKSGLPSDRFFAERPEGSVSTLKIQRTQQEDSAVYLCASSLLRPNTGELFFGEGSRLTVL.

This rearrangement joins TRBV19 to TRBJ2-7; TRBD2 matches 8 bases. CDR1 LNHDA and CDR2 SQIVND come from the germline V gene (reference sequence). Trimming cost V 5 bases and J 0 bases; bases outside gene matches: 6. The CDR3 spans 15 residues. CDR3 bases: TGTGCCAGTAGTCGACGGGGGGGGAGCTCCTACGAGCAGTACGTC. Translated: CASSRRGGSSYEQYV.

The rearrangement joins TRBV11-2 to TRBJ2-1; TRBD2 matches at 8 bases. The J segment lost 8 bases and the V segment lost 2 bases, leaving 11 bases of the junction unmatched. The CDR3 has 16 amino acids. The germline V gene has CDR1 SGHAT and CDR2 FQNNGV. The CDR3 sequence is CASSLLAGPPGDEQFF. In DNA form, the CDR3 reads TGTGCCAGCAGCTTACTAGCGGGCCCGCCGGGCGATGAGCAGTTCTTC.

This clonotype was counted many times. This chain uses TRBV6-5 with TRBJ2-3, with no clear D. Germline V gives CDR1 MNHEY, CDR2 SVGAGI. The germline V and J ends were trimmed by 0 bases and 11 bases, with 12 bases remaining between them. The CDR3 is made up of 13 amino acids. CDR3 nucleotide sequence: TGTGCCAGCAGTTACTCGGCAGAGTGGGGGCAGTATTTT. The encoded protein is CASSYSAEWGQYF.

This clonotype was seen many times. The genes are TRBV20-1 and TRBJ2-3; 8 nucleotides align to TRBD2. Per the germline V gene, CDR1 is DFQATT and CDR2 is SNEGSKA (reference sequence). With 6 bases clipped from V and 1 base from J, the junction kept 9 bases outside the gene matches. The CDR3 runs to 15 residues. Here the CDR3 DNA reads TGCAGTGCAGGGCCCTTTAGCGGGGGCACAGATACGCAGTATTTT. Its translation: CSAGPFSGGTDTQYF.

The chain employs TRBV6-2 or TRBV6-3 and TRBJ2-1; D not resolved. The CDR3 is 13 residues long. Trimming took 1 base from V and 6 from J, leaving 7 bases between them. Germline loops: CDR1 MNHEY, CDR2 SVGEGT. Here the CDR3 DNA reads TGTGCCAGCAGTTACTTGGACCTCAATGAGCAGTTCTTC. Translation: CASSYLDLNEQFF.

This clonotype was counted at least ten times. The chain recombines TRBV12-3 or TRBV12-4 with TRBJ2-1; D is ambiguous. V lost 6 bases and J 6 bases, leaving 9 bases between the germline ends. The CDR3 covers 12 residues. The CDR3 bases are TGTGCCAGCAGCCCCCCCGGCAATGAGCAGTTCTTC. It codes for CASSPPGNEQFF.

This clonotype was counted at least ten times. The chain employs TRBV19 and TRBJ2-1; 10 bases are a match to TRBD2. Trimming cost V 3 bases and J 8 bases; bases outside gene matches: 10. CDR1 is LNHDA, CDR2 SQIVND, per germline (reference sequence). The CDR3 length is 16 residues. CDR3: CASSIGLAGAWDEQFF. The CDR3 DNA reads TGTGCCAGTAGTATTGGGCTAGCGGGAGCATGGGATGAGCAGTTCTTC.

This clonotype was seen many times. The genes are TRBV3-1 and TRBJ2-3, with TRBD2 matching over 13 bases. Per germline, CDR1 LGHDT and CDR2 YNNKEL (reference sequence). Losses at the gene ends were 1 base for V and 6 bases for J; bases not matched to a gene: 1. This CDR3 has 15 residues. CDR3 region: CASSQGGLAGDTQYF. CDR3 bases: TGTGCCAGCAGCCAAGGGGGACTAGCGGGGGATACGCAGTATTTT.

Many counts were recorded for this clonotype. The chain uses TRBV29-1 and TRBJ2-1; D possibly corresponds to TRBD2 (6 bases). The CDR3 has 13 residues. Germline CDR1 reads SQVTM; CDR2 reads ANQGSEA. V was clipped by 3 bases and J by 12 bases, with 18 bases between them. CDR3 DNA: TGCAGCGTTGATCGTCTAGCGAAAACGGGGCAGTTCTTC. Residues: CSVDRLAKTGQFF.

This chain connects TRBV29-1 to TRBJ2-7, with TRBD1 identical over 7 bases. The ends lost 7 bases at V and 0 bases at J; junction bases unmatched: 6. This CDR3 is built from 13 residues. In germline, CDR1 is SQVTM, CDR2 ANQGSEA. The CDR3 loop reads CSARDRSSYEQYF. Written as DNA, the CDR3 is TGCAGCGCACGGGACAGAAGCTCCTACGAGCAGTACTTC.

This clonotype was counted a few times. The CDR3 DNA follows: TGTGCCATCAGAAAGCGGGAGTCTGGGGGTGAGCAGTTCTTC. Translated: CAIRKRESGGEQFF. This chain uses TRBV10-3 with TRBJ2-1; 8 bases fit TRBD2. Trimming removed 6 bases from V and 9 bases from J; junction bases left unmatched: 10. The CDR3 has 14 amino acids. From germline, CDR1 is ENHRY and CDR2 SYGVKD.

There are many counts of this clonotype. The CDR3 sequence is CASSLLAGGEQYV. In DNA form, the CDR3 reads TGTGCCAGCAGTCTACTAGCGGGAGGAGAGCAGTACGTC. The chain joins TRBV12-3 or TRBV12-4 to TRBJ2-7; TRBD2 aligns across 12 bases. J gave up 7 bases and V 5 bases, and 3 bases lay outside the gene matches. The CDR3 covers 13 residues.

Worth noting for this clonotype: A much larger clone lies one base from this, so it may be a read error. The gene calls are TRBV11-3 and TRBJ1-2, with 8 positions matching TRBD1. Per the germline V gene, CDR1 is SGHNT and CDR2 is YENEEA. The length of the CDR3 is 14 residues. The CDR3 nucleotides are TGTGCCAGCAGGGCCTCGGGACAGGACTATGGCTTCACCTTC. This sequence encodes CASRASGQDYGFTF.

The J gene is TRBJ1-1, the V gene TRBV20-1, with 9 bases that match TRBD1. Losses at the gene ends were 5 bases for V and 0 bases for J; bases not matched to a gene: 4. Germline CDR1 DFQATT, CDR2 SNEGSKA (reference sequence). The CDR3 has 14 amino acids. CDR3 in amino acids: CSAWTGDLNTEAFF. The CDR3 bases are TGCAGTGCTTGGACAGGGGATTTGAACACTGAAGCTTTCTTT.

This clonotype occurred many times. V is TRBV12-3 or TRBV12-4 and J is TRBJ2-5; D tentatively fits TRBD1 or TRBD2 (5 bases each). With 3 bases removed from V and 1 base from J, the gap between germline ends came to 9 bases. The CDR3 is 14 amino acids. CDR3 DNA sequence: TGTGCCAGCAGTTTCCCCGGGACCCAAGAGACCCAGTACTTC. Translation: CASSFPGTQETQYF.

The V gene is TRBV4-3, the J gene TRBJ2-3; 10 bases line up with TRBD2. The CDR3 consists of 16 residues. The ends lost 0 bases at V and 6 bases at J; junction bases unmatched: 6. CDR1 LGHNA and CDR2 YSLEER come from the germline V gene. The CDR3 bases are TGCGCCAGCAGCCAAGAAGCGGGAGGGCCTGGGGATACGCAGTATTTT. It is translated as CASSQEAGGPGDTQYF.

The chain recombines TRBV20-1 with TRBJ2-1; 8 bases fit TRBD2. Looked up from germline, CDR1 is DFQATT and CDR2 is SNEGSKA (reference sequence). CDR3 length equals 13 residues. Unmatched junction bases numbered 6, after V lost 6 bases and J lost 5 bases. The CDR3 spells CSAGSGTNNEQFF. The CDR3 DNA sequence: TGCAGTGCCGGTAGCGGGACAAACAATGAGCAGTTCTTC.

At least ten counts were recorded for this clonotype. The chain employs TRBV18 and TRBJ2-7; 8 nucleotides match TRBD2. The CDR3 runs 17 residues. Germline V lookup: CDR1 KGHSH, CDR2 LQKENI. Losses at the gene ends were 3 bases for V and 3 bases for J; bases not matched to a gene: 13. This chain's CDR3 is CASSPLPLSGTRYEQYV. The CDR3 DNA reads as TGTGCCAGCTCACCCCTTCCTCTTAGCGGGACCCGCTACGAGCAGTACGTC.

This clonotype appeared a few times. The chain employs TRBV20-1 and TRBJ1-5, with D perhaps matching TRBD1 (6 bases). The CDR3 contains 15 residues. Trimming stripped 5 bases from V and 4 bases from J, with 18 bases between. Germline V gene lookup returns CDR1 DFQATT and CDR2 SNEGSKA (reference sequence). As DNA, the CDR3 is TGCAGTGCTTCAGGACTTCGGGGGGCGAATCAGCCCCAGCATTTT. Translation: CSASGLRGANQPQHF.

This clonotype occurred many times. The chain is built from TRBV20-1 and TRBJ2-4; the match to TRBD2 covers 10 bases. Germline loops: CDR1 DFQATT, CDR2 SNEGSKA (reference sequence). The CDR3 runs 18 residues. J gave up 1 base and V 0 bases, and 9 bases lay outside the gene matches. This chain's CDR3 is CSARDAVLAGGAKNIQYF. As DNA, the CDR3 is TGCAGTGCTAGAGATGCCGTTTTAGCGGGAGGCGCCAAAAACATTCAGTACTTC.

This clonotype was counted at least ten times. This chain connects TRBV9 to TRBJ2-1; 8 positions agree with TRBD2. Germline V gives CDR1 SGDLS, CDR2 YYNGEE. There are 16 residues in the CDR3. With 2 bases clipped from V and 5 bases from J, the junction kept 9 bases outside the gene matches. The CDR3 nucleotides read TGTGCCAGCAGCGTTGAAGCGGGAGTTAGGGACAATGAGCAGTTCTTC. This encodes CASSVEAGVRDNEQFF.

The gene calls are TRBV5-1 and TRBJ1-5; D is undetermined. The germline V gene has CDR1 SGHRS and CDR2 YFSETQ. CDR3 size: 15 residues. With 4 bases removed from V and 0 bases from J, the gap between germline ends came to 11 bases. The CDR3: CASSPQGFSNQPQHF. The CDR3 DNA is TGCGCCAGCAGCCCCCAAGGGTTTAGCAATCAGCCCCAGCATTTT.

This clonotype was seen repeatedly, ten times or more. The rearrangement joins TRBV5-1 to TRBJ2-7; D might be TRBD1 (8 bases). Germline loops: CDR1 SGHRS, CDR2 YFSETQ. V was shortened by 3 bases and J by 5 bases, with 15 bases between the two germline ends. This CDR3 is 14 amino acids long. The CDR3 is CASSSAGQVNEQYF. CDR3 DNA sequence: TGCGCCAGCAGCTCAGCGGGACAGGTGAACGAGCAGTACTTC.